The T cell receptor beta chain under discussion was sequenced for a study of cytomegalovirus exposure and HLA in healthy donors (dated by TCRdb to about 2017). For the study in its entirety: An earlier analysis of 587 of the donors reported roughly 270 Gb of sequence data and roughly 110 million unique TCR beta sequences from roughly 180 million T cells. Donor age, sex, ethnicity and CMV serostatus were collected together with the repertoire data. The study aimed to test whether cataloging public T cell receptors could reveal signatures of past pathogen exposure. Approximately 300 gigabases of sequencing data and approximately 91 million unique TCR sequences made up an early release that covered several hundred HLA-typed donors. The genetic ancestry cluster associated with self-reported Caucasian donors included 81% of the 398 genotyped donors. To predict cytomegalovirus infection status, the study brought together high-throughput TCR immunosequencing, statistical association of individual TCRs with disease status, and machine learning. The T cell repertoires of several hundred subjects were profiled by immunosequencing and related to cytomegalovirus serostatus. To study patterns of TCR occurrence, a later analysis re-analyzed previously published TCR beta repertoires from 666 donors and added high-resolution HLA genotyping. Both class I and class II loci were covered by HLA typing, at four-digit resolution. A separate validation cohort of approximately 120 different subjects was used in addition to the approximately 610-subject first cohort. Rather than using new phenotypic data, the later analysis identified candidate immune exposures from TCR beta sequences and from how often those sequences occurred across donors. Because of strong linkage in the cohort, roughly five DR-DQ haplotypes were treated as single units for association and clustering. Every discovery cohort repertoire had been produced on one sequencing platform. A later genetic analysis used genome-wide SNP genotypes for about three fifths of the 666 donors, treating that subset as a discovery cohort. Among 300 to 500 genotyped donors of the cohort, an average of approximately 240,000 unique TCR beta nucleotide sequences was sequenced per donor, of which about 19% were non-productive. An earlier analysis of a few hundred of the donors applied high-throughput TCR beta sequencing to assess whether each TCR beta V gene segment acted as functional or pseudogenic. Typing coverage varied by locus: about 629-630 donors for A, B, C, DRB1 and DQB1; approximately 500 for DQA1; more than 600 for DPA1; roughly 470 for DPB1. The research as a whole found: HLA typing was unavailable for some donors at each locus, so association tests used only the typed subset. A later genetic analysis associated a missense DCLRE1C variant with V-gene and J-gene trimming of TCR beta chains, and an independent cohort replicated the association. This cohort had only TCR beta chains sequenced, and the lack of alpha or paired-chain data limited which features could be detected. According to the authors, the approach could potentially be generalized to other disease states and immunological phenotypes. CMV serostatus was the only immune exposure information available for the cohort. A later analysis reported that several top co-occurrence clusters appeared linked to parvovirus B19, influenza, CMV and Epstein-Barr virus. Across donors, most TCR sequences were observed very rarely, whereas some public TCRs were present in many individuals. Some IMGT-functional V segments, including TRBV6-2 and TRBV6-3, could not be told apart with the 87-base-pair reads, so those segments were excluded. Linkage disequilibrium might explain the correlated functional status among segregating V segments, but an unknown experimental factor could not be ruled out. When HLA alleles, especially DR and DQ, strongly co-occurred, TCR associations were difficult to assign to individual alleles. The study listed 150 to 200 TCR beta chains as associated with cytomegalovirus. According to a later analysis, TCR association rates differed among HLA loci, with DRB1 alleles showing the most associated TCRs and HLA-C alleles showing the fewest. Broadly in line with IMGT annotations, most TCR beta V segments showed up in productive rearrangements about 87% or about 30% of the time in an earlier analysis of around 550 of the donors. Because counts were too low, fewer than 20 rarely observed V segments, including chromosome 9 orphons, were excluded from the earlier analysis of some 590 of the donors. The classifier was reported to diagnose cytomegalovirus status with high specificity and sensitivity in both the original and validation cohorts. A few of the identified cytomegalovirus-associated TCR beta chains were confirmed in vitro to be specific for cytomegalovirus antigens. Most CMV-associated TCR beta chains appeared to be HLA-restricted in a later analysis, and the HLA associations seemed to be driven largely by CMV exposure. The presence/absence analyses assumed that sequencing depth was roughly uniform across donors, and that assumption may not be true. A further reported finding was that TCR beta sequences accurately predicted the HLA-A and HLA-B alleles for most subjects in the first cohort. In a later analysis, HLA-associated TCR beta chains showed more clonal expansion and lower generation probabilities than non-associated chains that were equally common. Compared with the 666-donor mean, donors in an Asian-associated ancestry cluster had fewer N-insertions in productive TCRs, according to a later genetic analysis. At a false discovery rate of 0.05, a later analysis linked about 17,000 TCR beta sequences to specific HLA alleles. A cluster of highly shared sequence variants was judged likely to be a technical artifact of the sequencing pipeline.

The library was generated by the immunoSEQ multiplex PCR assay. For the multiplex PCR, a mixture combining 60 forward primers for TCR Vbeta segments and 13 reverse primers for TCR Jbeta segments was used. Amplification of the CDR3 region of rearranged TCR beta genes was performed with a multiplex PCR assay on genomic DNA. Amplified TCR beta libraries were sequenced as 87-base-pair reads on the Illumina HiSeq System. Per the original workflow: A later analysis tallied around 87 million unique TCR beta chains across the approximately 670 repertoires, and about 10 million of those chains were shared by two or more donors. Raw reads were error-corrected and collapsed into unique sequences by a nearest-neighbor algorithm in which closely related sequences were merged to remove PCR and sequencing errors. To assign V, D and J gene segments, CDR3 sequences were aligned to IMGT reference sequences. For a sequence to be retained, a match of at least six nucleotides was required to both a V gene segment and a J gene segment. Rearrangements were classified as productive when the CDR3 lacked stop codons and remained in frame with V and J, and all other rearrangements were classified as non-productive. CDR3 was defined by IMGT convention, running from the second conserved V-encoded cysteine to the conserved J-encoded phenylalanine. Sequences without an unambiguous match to a single V gene segment were excluded from the earlier analysis of a few hundred of the donors. An earlier analysis of 450 to 650 of the donors called V segments functional above 56.7% productive rearrangements and segregating when the between-donor standard deviation exceeded 5%. To diagnose cytomegalovirus status from the catalog of TCR beta chain sequences, a statistical classification framework was built. V and J gene assignment, in a later analysis, came from comparing TCR nucleotide sequences with IMGT/GENE-DB human TR gene sequences. A later analysis assigned CDR3 sequences and most-parsimonious VDJ recombination scenarios with the TCRdist pipeline. In a later analysis, each TCR beta chain was defined by its CDR3 amino acid sequence together with its V-gene family, and reads without a unique V-gene family were excluded. In a later analysis, 450 to 600 highly shared, low-generation-probability nucleotide sequences were removed to address suspected cross-contamination and a sequencing artifact. A later analysis calculated a clonal expansion index for each public chain from normalized within-repertoire ranks of inferred template counts. Generation probabilities in a later analysis came from a VDJ recombination model fitted to out-of-frame rearrangements, and those results were checked against IGoR. In a later analysis, TCR-TCR, TCR-HLA and TCR-CMV co-occurrence was scored with hypergeometric tests, and a repertoire-size bias correction was applied to TCR pairs. False discovery rates were estimated in a later analysis by permuting HLA or CMV assignments 20 times. In a later analysis, co-occurring TCRs were grouped with DBSCAN, and TCRdist sequence similarity was added when clustering was performed within HLA-allele-positive subsets. Repertoires with fewer than 30,000 or more than 120,000 public chains, plus five repertoires with anomalous nucleotide sharing, were excluded from co-occurrence clustering. Held by TCRdb, this immuneACCESS table contains in-frame sequences only and omits some clones. Under half of the omission traces to an unresolved V gene where checked; the cause of the rest is unknown. The DNA was the basis for D and trimming; V, J and clone size are from that table. In this sample the table shows 140,000 to 150,000 clones, roughly 80% of which occur a single time. The top ten clones comprise 4.5% to 5.5% of the sample.

Trimming accounts for 4 bases at V and 0 bases at J, while the number of junction bases matched to no gene is 7. The CDR3 has 18 amino acids, counting the end cysteine and phenylalanine. Of all the DNA, just the CDR3 is kept, 54 bases in frame from base 1. The germline V gene sets CDR1 to SGHRS and CDR2 to YFSETQ. Concerning this clone itself: Which antigen it targets is not known. The input lacks base qualities; no much larger clone sits a single base away.

The cohort was made up of 500 to 850 healthy bone marrow donors. Cohort members were all nominally healthy when sampled, although unrecorded immune exposures were likely present. The donor tested CMV seronegative and was one of the 352 seronegative cohort members. A peripheral blood sample was provided by each donor, and peripheral blood mononuclear cells were used for TCR beta sequencing. Genomic DNA extraction from the blood cell samples was performed with the Qiagen DNeasy Blood Extraction Kit. The TCR originated in a man aged 35 to 55 in good health and CMV-seronegative. The chain was built from TRBV5-1 and TRBJ2-6; 10 central nucleotides agree with TRBD1. The sequenced sample consisted of PBMCs. CDR3 region: CASSPGTGDFSGANVLTF. The sequence in DNA is TGCGCCAGCAGCCCTGGGACAGGGGATTTCTCTGGGGCCAACGTCCTGACTTTC. The full variable domain, with segments outside the CDR3 supplied by the reference TRBV5-1 and TRBJ2-6 proteins, appears as KAGVTQTPRYLIKTRGQQVTLSCSPISGHRSVSWYQQTPGQGLQFLFEYFSETQRNKGNFPGRFSGRQFSNSRSEMNVSTLELGDSALYLCASSPGTGDFSGANVLTFGAGSRLTVL.